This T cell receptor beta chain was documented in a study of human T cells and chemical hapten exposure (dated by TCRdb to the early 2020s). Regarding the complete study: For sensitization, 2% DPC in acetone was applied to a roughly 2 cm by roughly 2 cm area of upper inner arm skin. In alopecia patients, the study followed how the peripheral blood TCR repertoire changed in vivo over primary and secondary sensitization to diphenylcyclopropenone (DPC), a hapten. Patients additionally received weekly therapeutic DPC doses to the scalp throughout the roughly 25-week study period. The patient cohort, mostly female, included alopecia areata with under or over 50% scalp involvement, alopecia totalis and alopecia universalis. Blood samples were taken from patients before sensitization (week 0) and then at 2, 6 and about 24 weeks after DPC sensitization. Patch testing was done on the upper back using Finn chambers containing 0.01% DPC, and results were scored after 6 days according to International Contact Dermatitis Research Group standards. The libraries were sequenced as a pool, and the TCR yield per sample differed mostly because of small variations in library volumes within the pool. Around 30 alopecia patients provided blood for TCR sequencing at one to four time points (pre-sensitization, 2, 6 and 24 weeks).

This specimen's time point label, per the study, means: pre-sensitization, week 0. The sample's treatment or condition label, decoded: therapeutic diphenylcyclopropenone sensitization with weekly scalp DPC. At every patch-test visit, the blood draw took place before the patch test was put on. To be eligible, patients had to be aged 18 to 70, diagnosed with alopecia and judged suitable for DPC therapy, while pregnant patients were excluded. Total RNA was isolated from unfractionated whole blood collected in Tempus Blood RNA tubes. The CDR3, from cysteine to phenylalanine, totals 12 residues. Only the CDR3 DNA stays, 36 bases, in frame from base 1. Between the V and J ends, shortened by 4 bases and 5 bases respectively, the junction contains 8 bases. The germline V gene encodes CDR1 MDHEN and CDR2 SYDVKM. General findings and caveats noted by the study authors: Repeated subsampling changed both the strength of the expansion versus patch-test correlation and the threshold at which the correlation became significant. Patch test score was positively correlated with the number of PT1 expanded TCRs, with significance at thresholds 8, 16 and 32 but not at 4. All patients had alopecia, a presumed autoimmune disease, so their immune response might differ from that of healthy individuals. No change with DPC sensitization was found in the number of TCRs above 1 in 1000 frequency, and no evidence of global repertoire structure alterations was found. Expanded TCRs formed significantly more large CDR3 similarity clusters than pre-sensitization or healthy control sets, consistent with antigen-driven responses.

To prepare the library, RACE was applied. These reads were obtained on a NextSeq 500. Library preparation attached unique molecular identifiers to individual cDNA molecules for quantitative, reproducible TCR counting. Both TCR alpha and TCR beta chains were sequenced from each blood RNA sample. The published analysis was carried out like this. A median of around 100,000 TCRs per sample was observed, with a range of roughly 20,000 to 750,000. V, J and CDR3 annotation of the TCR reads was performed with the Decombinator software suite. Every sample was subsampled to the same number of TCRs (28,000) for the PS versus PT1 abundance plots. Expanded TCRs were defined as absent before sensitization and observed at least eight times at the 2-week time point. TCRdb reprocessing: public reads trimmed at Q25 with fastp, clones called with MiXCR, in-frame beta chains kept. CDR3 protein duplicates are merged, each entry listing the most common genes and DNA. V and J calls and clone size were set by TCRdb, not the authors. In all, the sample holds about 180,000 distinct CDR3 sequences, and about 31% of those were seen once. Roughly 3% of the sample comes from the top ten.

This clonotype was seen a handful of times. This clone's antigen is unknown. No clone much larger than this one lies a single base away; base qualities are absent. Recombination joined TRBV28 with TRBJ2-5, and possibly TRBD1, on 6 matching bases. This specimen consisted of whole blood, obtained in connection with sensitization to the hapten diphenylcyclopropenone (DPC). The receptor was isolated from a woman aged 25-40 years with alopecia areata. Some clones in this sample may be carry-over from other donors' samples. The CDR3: CASSSDRETQYF. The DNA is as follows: TGTGCCAGCAGTTCCGACAGGGAGACCCAGTACTTC.